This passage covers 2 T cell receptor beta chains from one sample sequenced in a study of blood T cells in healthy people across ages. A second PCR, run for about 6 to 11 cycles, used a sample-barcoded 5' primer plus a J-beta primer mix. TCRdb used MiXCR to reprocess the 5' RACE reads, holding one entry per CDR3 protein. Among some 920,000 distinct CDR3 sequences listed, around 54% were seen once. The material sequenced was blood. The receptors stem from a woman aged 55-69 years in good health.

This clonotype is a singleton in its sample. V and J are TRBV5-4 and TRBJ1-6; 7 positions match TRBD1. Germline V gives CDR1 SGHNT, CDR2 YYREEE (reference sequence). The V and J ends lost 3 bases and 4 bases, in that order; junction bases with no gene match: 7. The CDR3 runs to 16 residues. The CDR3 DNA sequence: TGTGCCAGCAGCTACCCCGACAGGGAGTATAATTCACCCCTCCACTTT. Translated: CASSYPDREYNSPLHF.

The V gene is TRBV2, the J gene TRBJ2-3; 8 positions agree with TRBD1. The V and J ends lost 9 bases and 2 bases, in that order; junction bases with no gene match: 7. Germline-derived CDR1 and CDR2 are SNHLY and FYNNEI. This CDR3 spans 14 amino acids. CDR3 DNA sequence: TGTGCCAGTTCTCAGGGGGCAGTCACAGATACGCAGTATTTT. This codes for CASSQGAVTDTQYF.